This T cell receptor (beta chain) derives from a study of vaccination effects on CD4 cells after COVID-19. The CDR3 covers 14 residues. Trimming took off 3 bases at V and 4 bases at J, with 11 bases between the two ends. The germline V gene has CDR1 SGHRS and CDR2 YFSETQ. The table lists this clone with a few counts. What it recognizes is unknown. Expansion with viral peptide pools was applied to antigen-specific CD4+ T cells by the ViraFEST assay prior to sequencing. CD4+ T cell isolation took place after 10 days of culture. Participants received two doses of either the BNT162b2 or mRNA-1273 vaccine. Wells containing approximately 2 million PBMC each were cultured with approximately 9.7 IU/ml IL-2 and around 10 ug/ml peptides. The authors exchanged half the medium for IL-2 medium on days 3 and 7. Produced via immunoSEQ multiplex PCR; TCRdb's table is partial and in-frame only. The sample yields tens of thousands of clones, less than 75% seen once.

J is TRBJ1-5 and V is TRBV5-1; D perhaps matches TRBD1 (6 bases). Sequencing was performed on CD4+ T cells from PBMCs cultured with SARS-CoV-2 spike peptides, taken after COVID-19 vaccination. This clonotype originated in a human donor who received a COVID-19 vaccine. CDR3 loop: CASSSGGANQPQHF. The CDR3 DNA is TGCGCCAGCAGCTCGGGGGGGGCTAATCAGCCCCAGCATTTT.